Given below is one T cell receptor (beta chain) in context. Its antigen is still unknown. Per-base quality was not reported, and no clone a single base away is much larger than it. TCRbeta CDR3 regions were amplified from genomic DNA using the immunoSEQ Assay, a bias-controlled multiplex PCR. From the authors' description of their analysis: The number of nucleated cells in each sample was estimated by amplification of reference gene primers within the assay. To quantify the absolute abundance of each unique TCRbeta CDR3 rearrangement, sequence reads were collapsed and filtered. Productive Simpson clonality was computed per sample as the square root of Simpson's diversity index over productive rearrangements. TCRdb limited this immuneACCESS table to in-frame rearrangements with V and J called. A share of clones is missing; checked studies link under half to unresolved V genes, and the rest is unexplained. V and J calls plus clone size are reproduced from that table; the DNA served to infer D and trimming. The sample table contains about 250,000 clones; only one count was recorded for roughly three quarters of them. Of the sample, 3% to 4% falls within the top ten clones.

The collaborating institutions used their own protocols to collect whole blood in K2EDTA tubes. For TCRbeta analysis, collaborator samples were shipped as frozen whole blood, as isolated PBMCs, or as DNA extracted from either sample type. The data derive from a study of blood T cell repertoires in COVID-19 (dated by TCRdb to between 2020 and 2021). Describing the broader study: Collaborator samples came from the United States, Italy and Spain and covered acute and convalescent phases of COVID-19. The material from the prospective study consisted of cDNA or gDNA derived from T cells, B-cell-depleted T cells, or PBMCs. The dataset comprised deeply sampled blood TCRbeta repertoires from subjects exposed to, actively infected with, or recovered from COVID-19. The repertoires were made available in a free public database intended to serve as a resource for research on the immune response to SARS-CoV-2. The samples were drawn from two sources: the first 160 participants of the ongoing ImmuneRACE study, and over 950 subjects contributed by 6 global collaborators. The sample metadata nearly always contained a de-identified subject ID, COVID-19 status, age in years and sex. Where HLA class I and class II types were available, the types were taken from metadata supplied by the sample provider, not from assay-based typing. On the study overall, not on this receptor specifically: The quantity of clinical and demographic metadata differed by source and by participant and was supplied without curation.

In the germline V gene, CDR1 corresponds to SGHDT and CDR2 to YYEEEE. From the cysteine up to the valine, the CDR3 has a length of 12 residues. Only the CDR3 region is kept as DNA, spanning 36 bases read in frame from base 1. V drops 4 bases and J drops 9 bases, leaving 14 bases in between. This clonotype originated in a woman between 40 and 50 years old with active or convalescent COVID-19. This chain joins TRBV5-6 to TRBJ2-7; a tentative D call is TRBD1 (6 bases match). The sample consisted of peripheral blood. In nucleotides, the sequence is TGTGCCAGCAGCGCCACAGGGAAGGGGCAGTACGTC. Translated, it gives CASSATGKGQYV.